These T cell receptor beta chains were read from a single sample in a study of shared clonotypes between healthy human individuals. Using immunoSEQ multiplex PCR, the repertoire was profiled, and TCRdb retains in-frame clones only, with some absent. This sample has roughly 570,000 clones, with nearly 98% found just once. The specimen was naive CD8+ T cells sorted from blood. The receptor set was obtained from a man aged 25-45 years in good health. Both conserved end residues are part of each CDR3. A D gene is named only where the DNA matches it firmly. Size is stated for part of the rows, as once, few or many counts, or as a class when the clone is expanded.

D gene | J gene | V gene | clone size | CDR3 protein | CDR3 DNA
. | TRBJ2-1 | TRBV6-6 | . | CASSSAFNEQFF | TGTGCCAGCAGTTCTGCCTTTAATGAGCAGTTCTTC
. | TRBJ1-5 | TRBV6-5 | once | CASSYGPANQPQHF | TGTGCCAGCAGTTACGGTCCGGCTAATCAGCCCCAGCATTTT
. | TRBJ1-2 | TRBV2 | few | CASSEGGGYGYTF | TGTGCCAGCAGTGAGGGGGGCGGCTATGGCTACACCTTC
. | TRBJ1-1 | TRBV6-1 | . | CASSEFGGMGLNTEAFF | TGTGCCAGCAGTGAATTTGGGGGAATGGGACTGAACACTGAAGCTTTCTTT
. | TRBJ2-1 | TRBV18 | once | CASSPQMGTRRAPYNEQFF | TGTGCCAGCTCACCACAAATGGGTACCCGGCGAGCACCCTACAATGAGCAGTTCTTC
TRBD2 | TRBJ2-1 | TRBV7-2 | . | CASSLIAGEGYNEQFF | TGTGCCAGCAGCCTCATAGCGGGAGAGGGCTACAATGAGCAGTTCTTC
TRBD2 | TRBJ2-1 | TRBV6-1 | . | CASSAGGPLNEQFF | TGTGCCAGTTCAGCGGGAGGGCCTCTCAATGAGCAGTTCTTC
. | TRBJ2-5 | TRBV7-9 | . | CASSVTLGTSDRRWTQYF | TGTGCCAGCAGCGTAACATTGGGTACTTCGGATCGTAGATGGACCCAGTACTTC
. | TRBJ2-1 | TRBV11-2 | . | CASSWGPGYDNEQFF | TGTGCCAGCAGTTGGGGGCCTGGTTACGACAATGAGCAGTTCTTC
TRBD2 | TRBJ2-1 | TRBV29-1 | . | CSVEDGTSGIVEQFF | TGCAGCGTTGAAGATGGGACTAGCGGGATTGTTGAGCAGTTCTTC
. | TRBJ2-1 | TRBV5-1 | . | CASSLGQTFPDEQFF | TGCGCCAGCAGCTTGGGACAGACCTTTCCGGATGAGCAGTTCTTC
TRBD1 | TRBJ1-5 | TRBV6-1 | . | CASSEDRGLSQPQHF | TGTGCCAGCAGTGAGGACAGGGGATTGAGTCAGCCCCAGCATTTT
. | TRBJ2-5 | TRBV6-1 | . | CATAGRETQYF | TGTGCCACCGCGGGGCGGGAGACCCAGTACTTC
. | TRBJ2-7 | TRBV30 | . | CAWCKTHRVGEQYF | TGTGCCTGGTGTAAAACTCACAGGGTCGGCGAGCAGTACTTC
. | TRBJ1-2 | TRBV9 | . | CASSVEASTESPVGYTF | TGTGCCAGCAGCGTAGAGGCATCAACGGAATCGCCTGTTGGCTACACCTTC
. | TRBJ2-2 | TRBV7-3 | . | CASSLLGGGTGELFF | TGTGCCAGCAGCTTATTGGGTGGTGGCACCGGGGAGCTGTTTTTT
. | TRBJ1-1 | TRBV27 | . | CASSLTGRLGTEAFF | TGTGCCAGCAGTTTAACGGGACGACTGGGCACTGAAGCTTTCTTT
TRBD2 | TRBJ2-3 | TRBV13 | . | CASTPRGGSTDTQYF | TGTGCCAGCACCCCCCGGGGAGGGAGCACAGATACGCAGTATTTT
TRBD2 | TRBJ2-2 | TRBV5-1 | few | CASSVSGRVANTGELFF | TGCGCCAGCAGTGTTAGCGGGAGGGTTGCGAACACCGGGGAGCTGTTTTTT
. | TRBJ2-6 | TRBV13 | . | CASTLDLGAGANVLTF | TGTGCCAGCACACTCGACCTGGGGGCTGGGGCCAACGTCCTGACTTTC
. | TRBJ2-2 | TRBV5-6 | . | CASSLGLDSYHTGELFF | TGTGCCAGCAGCTTGGGACTTGACAGTTATCACACCGGGGAGCTGTTTTTT
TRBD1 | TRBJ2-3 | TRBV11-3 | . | CASSDRDRETDTQYF | TGTGCCAGCAGCGACCGGGACAGGGAAACAGATACGCAGTATTTT
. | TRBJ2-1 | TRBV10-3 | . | CAISGRELSRSYNEQFF | TGTGCCATCAGTGGTCGGGAACTGAGCCGCTCCTACAATGAGCAGTTCTTC
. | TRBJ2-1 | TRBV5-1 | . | CASSSGGAGVGNEQFF | TGCGCCAGCAGCTCCGGGGGCGCGGGAGTGGGCAATGAGCAGTTCTTC
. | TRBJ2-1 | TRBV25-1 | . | CASIFFGEQFF | TGTGCCAGCATCTTCTTTGGTGAGCAGTTCTTC
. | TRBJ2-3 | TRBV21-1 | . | CASSKVPLGLRDTDTQYF | TGTGCCAGCAGCAAAGTTCCCCTAGGACTCCGGGACACAGATACGCAGTATTTT
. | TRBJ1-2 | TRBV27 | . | CASSVIGTGYGYTF | TGTGCCAGCAGTGTAATAGGGACGGGGTATGGCTACACCTTC
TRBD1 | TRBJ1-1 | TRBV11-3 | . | CASSFLQGSEAFF | TGTGCCAGCAGCTTTTTACAGGGGTCTGAAGCTTTCTTT
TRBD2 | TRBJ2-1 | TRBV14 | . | CASSQILAANEQFF | TGTGCCAGCAGCCAAATACTAGCGGCCAATGAGCAGTTCTTC
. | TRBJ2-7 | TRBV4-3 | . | CASSQRTPGYEQYF | TGCGCCAGCAGCCAGCGCACGCCCGGCTACGAGCAGTACTTC
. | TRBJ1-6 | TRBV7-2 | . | CASSFGGNSSPLHF | TGTGCCAGCAGCTTCGGGGGTAATAGTTCACCCCTCCACTTT
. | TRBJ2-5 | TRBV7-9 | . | CASSQSPETQYF | TGTGCCAGCAGCCAATCCCCGGAGACCCAGTACTTC
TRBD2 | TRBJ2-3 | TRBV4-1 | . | CASSPAGVGTGEADTQYF | TGCGCCAGCAGCCCAGCGGGAGTGGGGACGGGGGAGGCAGATACGCAGTATTTT
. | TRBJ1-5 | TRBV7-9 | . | CASSLEGQPQHF | TGTGCCAGCAGCTTAGAAGGACAGCCCCAGCATTTT
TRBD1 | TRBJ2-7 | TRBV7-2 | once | CASSLGGTGNEQYF | TGTGCCAGCAGCTTGGGGGGGACAGGGAACGAGCAGTACTTC
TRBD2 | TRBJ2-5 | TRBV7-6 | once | CASSLKGLAGGILLQETQYF | TGTGCCAGCAGCTTGAAGGGCCTAGCGGGAGGAATACTTCTCCAAGAGACCCAGTACTTC
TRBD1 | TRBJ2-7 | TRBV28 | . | CASIEGGGPYEQYF | TGTGCCAGCATAGAAGGGGGCGGCCCCTACGAGCAGTACTTC
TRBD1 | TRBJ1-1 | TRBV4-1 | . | CASSPRGPNTEAFF | TGCGCCAGCAGCCCCAGGGGGCCGAACACTGAAGCTTTCTTT
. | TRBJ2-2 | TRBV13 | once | CASSLGAGELFF | TGTGCCAGCAGCTTAGGGGCCGGGGAGCTGTTTTTT
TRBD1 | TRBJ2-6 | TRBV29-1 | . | CSVGDREPLSGANVLTF | TGCAGCGTTGGCGACAGGGAACCCCTCTCTGGGGCCAACGTCCTGACTTTC
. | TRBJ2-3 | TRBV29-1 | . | CSVVVGDTQYF | TGCAGCGTTGTTGTAGGTGATACGCAGTATTTT
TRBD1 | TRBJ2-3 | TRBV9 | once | CASSASGQSLDTQYF | TGTGCCAGCAGCGCCTCGGGACAGTCATTAGATACGCAGTATTTT
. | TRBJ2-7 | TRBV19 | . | CAGRQGRGSLEQYF | TGTGCCGGACGCCAAGGACGAGGGTCCCTCGAGCAGTACTTC
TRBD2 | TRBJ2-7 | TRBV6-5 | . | CASSYAGDFYEQYF | TGTGCCAGCAGTTACGCGGGAGATTTTTACGAGCAGTACTTC
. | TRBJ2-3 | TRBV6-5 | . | CASRATSHTQYF | TGTGCCAGCCGGGCCACGAGCCATACGCAGTATTTT
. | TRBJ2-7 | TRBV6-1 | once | CASSEGRPYEQYF | TGTGCCAGCAGTGAAGGTCGACCGTACGAGCAGTACTTC
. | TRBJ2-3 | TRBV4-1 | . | CASSQSQGGITDTQYF | TGCGCCAGCAGCCAATCTCAGGGAGGAATTACAGATACGCAGTATTTT
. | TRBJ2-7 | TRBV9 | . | CASSAPGGVESYEQYF | TGTGCCAGCAGCGCACCAGGCGGGGTTGAATCCTACGAGCAGTACTTC
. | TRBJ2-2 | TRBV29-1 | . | CSVEDRGRENTGELFF | TGCAGCGTTGAAGATCGGGGGCGCGAAAACACCGGGGAGCTGTTTTTT
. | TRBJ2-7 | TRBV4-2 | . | CASSPGRAASYEQYF | TGTGCCAGCAGCCCAGGAAGAGCCGCCTCCTACGAGCAGTACTTC
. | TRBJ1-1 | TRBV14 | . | CASSQYEGSDTEAFF | TGTGCCAGCAGCCAATACGAGGGGAGTGACACTGAAGCTTTCTTT
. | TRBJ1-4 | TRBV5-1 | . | CASSLAATTNEKLFF | TGCGCCAGCAGCTTAGCAGCTACAACTAATGAAAAACTGTTTTTT
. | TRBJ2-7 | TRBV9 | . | CASSYGESPSIYEQYF | TGTGCCAGCAGCTACGGGGAGAGTCCATCGATCTACGAGCAGTACTTC
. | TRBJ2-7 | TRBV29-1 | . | CSFSRGSSYEQYF | TGCAGCTTTTCGAGGGGGAGCTCCTACGAGCAGTACTTC
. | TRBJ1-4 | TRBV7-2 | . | CASSLVGSTVGEKLFF | TGTGCCAGCAGCTTAGTCGGGTCTACCGTAGGCGAAAAACTGTTTTTT
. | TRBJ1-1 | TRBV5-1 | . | CASRGEGRSTEAFF | TGCGCCAGCAGGGGGGAAGGGCGGAGCACTGAAGCTTTCTTT
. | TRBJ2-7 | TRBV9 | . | CASSVPGIGEQYF | TGTGCCAGCAGCGTGCCAGGGATTGGCGAGCAGTACTTC
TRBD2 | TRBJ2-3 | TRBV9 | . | CASSVGLAGITDTQYF | TGTGCCAGCAGCGTCGGACTAGCGGGGATCACAGATACGCAGTATTTT
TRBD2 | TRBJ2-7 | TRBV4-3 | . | CASSPGLAEAYEQYF | TGCGCCAGCAGCCCTGGACTAGCTGAGGCCTACGAGCAGTACTTC
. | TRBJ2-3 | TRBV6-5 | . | CASSYSEGTDTQYF | TGTGCCAGCAGTTACTCTGAGGGCACAGATACGCAGTATTTT